This T cell receptor beta chain was captured by sequencing in a study of shared clonotypes between healthy human individuals. The data were produced by immunoSEQ multiplex PCR, yet TCRdb's version contains in-frame clones alone and is incomplete. Counted here are 2 million to 2.5 million clones, 80% to 95% occurring once; the ten biggest clones make up 0.36%. The CDR3 length is 18 residues. Germline V gene sequence: CDR1 SGHVS, CDR2 FQNEAQ. V gave up 1 base and J gave up 5 bases; unmatched junction bases: 12. The sequence derives from a man in his late teens or twenties in good health. Some clones in this sample may be carry-over from other donors' samples. The chain uses TRBV7-8 and TRBJ2-5; 11 nucleotides align to TRBD2. Specimen: naive CD4+ T cells from PBMCs. Subset denoted: CD45RA+ positively selected. The CDR3, as DNA: TGTGCCAGCAGCTTAGAGCTCCGACCGGGACTAGCGGATGAGACCCAGTACTTC. Amino acids: CASSLELRPGLADETQYF.